The text below deals with one TCR beta chain. What it binds is not known. The DNA is left out, because the CDR3 cannot be placed on it with certainty; the CDR3 is given as TCRdb lists it. The use of genomic DNA as template underpinned the TCR beta VDJ and CDR3 profiling. In TCRdb, the reads were re-called with MiXCR into one record per CDR3 protein. Of 400,000 to 500,000 distinct CDR3 sequences detected, 60% to 80% appear once; the ten largest clones hold 4%. These data are taken from a study of CD8+CD57+ T cells in acquired aplastic anemia. Looking at the study overall: Reads per healthy sample averaged about 9.8 million (CD4+) and approximately 12 million (CD8+). Study outcomes and limitations: Patients and controls shared about 30 CD8+ CDR3 sequences, which appeared highly expressed in patients and within their immunodominant clones.

Germline lookup yields CDR1 SGHTA and CDR2 FQGNSA. The CDR3 has 14 amino acids, counting both end residues. Sequencing was done on a sample of sorted CD4+, CD8+, or CD8+CD57+ T cells (not recorded which) from PBMCs. The receptor's source is a human donor in good health, serving as a control. The chain combines TRBV7-2 with TRBJ2-7; the D call of TRBD2 is as the table states it, not checked on the DNA. The CDR3 sequence is CASSLFGGGAGNEF.